Below, one T cell receptor (beta chain) is given with its context. The antigen remains unidentified. Germline V gene lookup returns CDR1 LNHDA and CDR2 SQIVND (reference sequence). Trimming removed 3 bases from V and 9 bases from J, with 15 bases in between. The CDR3 extends over 14 amino acids. The sample belongs to a study of cytomegalovirus exposure and HLA in healthy donors. Points from the study as a whole: In vitro testing confirmed three CMV-associated chains as specific for CMV antigens.

The PCR employed 60 Vbeta primers together with 13 Jbeta primers. Assay: immunoSEQ multiplex PCR; the TCRdb copy retains only in-frame clones and omits some. The repertoire consists of more than 95,000 clones, with over 65% occurring once and the leading ten covering roughly 10%. Sample: PBMCs. The chain combines TRBV19 with TRBJ2-1; tentatively, D is TRBD1 (6 bases). This clonotype was obtained from a man in his thirties or forties in good health and CMV-seropositive. The chain's CDR3 is CASSISRGPGEQFF. The CDR3 region has the DNA TGTGCCAGTAGTATTAGCAGGGGACCAGGTGAGCAGTTCTTC.